The sequence of this TCR beta chain was determined in a study of blood T cells in healthy people across ages. The CDR3 extends over 13 amino acids. CDR1 and CDR2 from the germline V gene are SGHTA and FQGNSA. Trimming left V 5 bases short and J 14 bases short, with 16 bases between. Through a sample-barcoded 5' primer and a J-beta primer mix, a second PCR was run for roughly 7 to 12 cycles. TCRdb re-called the 5' RACE reads through MiXCR, storing one row per CDR3 protein. The table lists roughly 2 million distinct CDR3 sequences, 40% to 55% of them singletons. The sample taken for sequencing was blood. The rearrangement uses TRBV7-2 and TRBJ1-6, with no clear D. The clonotype was recovered from a woman aged 40 to 50 in good health. CDR3 residues: CASSPNSVTTLHF. DNA for the CDR3: TGTGCCAGCAGCCCTAATAGCGTCACAACCCTCCACTTT.